The source of this T cell receptor beta chain is a study of cytomegalovirus exposure and HLA in healthy donors. Study at large: For the approximately 390 genotyped donors, over 80% fell within the Caucasian-associated ancestry cluster.

Worth noting for this clone: Antigen unknown. Other nucleotide sequences from this sample produce the same CDR3.

The study ran its PCR with 60 Vbeta and 13 Jbeta primers. Clones were sequenced by immunoSEQ multiplex PCR, and TCRdb holds only the in-frame ones, with some missing. The sample holds about 180,000 clones, 60% to 80% seen once. Points from the study as a whole: Prior analysis indicated that the majority of TCR beta V segments exhibited productivity approximately 87% or approximately 30% of the time. In a later analysis, compared with equally common non-associated chains, HLA-associated beta chains were more expanded. In vitro data verified a few CMV-associated chains as specific for CMV antigens.

Trimming removed 3 bases at V and 5 bases at J, with 10 bases between. Germline V CDR1 and CDR2: KGHSH, LQKENI. The CDR3 is 13 amino acids. Sequencing input: PBMCs. The sequence derives from a woman aged 45 to 65 in good health and CMV-seropositive. V usage is TRBV18 and J usage is TRBJ2-5; D unclear. CDR3 residues: CASSPPVEETQYF. CDR3 DNA sequence: TGTGCCAGCTCACCCCCTGTCGAGGAGACCCAGTACTTC.